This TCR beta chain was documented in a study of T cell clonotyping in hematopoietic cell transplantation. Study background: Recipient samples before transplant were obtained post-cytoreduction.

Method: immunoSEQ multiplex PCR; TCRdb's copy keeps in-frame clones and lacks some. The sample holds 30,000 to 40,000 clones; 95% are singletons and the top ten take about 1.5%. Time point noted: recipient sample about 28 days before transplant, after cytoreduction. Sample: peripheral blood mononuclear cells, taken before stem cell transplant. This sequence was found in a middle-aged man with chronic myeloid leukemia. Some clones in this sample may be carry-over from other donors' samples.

The CDR3 DNA follows: TGTGCCAGCAGTTACAAGGGTAGGGGGAACGAGCAGTACTTC. The encoded protein is CASSYKGRGNEQYF. The rearrangement joins TRBV6-5 to TRBJ2-7, with D maybe TRBD1 (6 bases). This CDR3 is built from 14 residues. Trimming took off 2 bases at V and 5 bases at J, with 13 bases between the two ends. Looked up from germline, CDR1 is MNHEY and CDR2 is SVGAGI.